Described below is a single TCR beta chain sequence and its context. The data were taken from a study of shared clonotypes between healthy human individuals. The ends were cut back, 10 bases at V and 0 bases at J, with 10 bases in the middle. Germline CDR1 reads MDHEN; CDR2 reads SYDVKM. The CDR3 is 13 residues long. PCR replicates from unsorted PBMC used around 300 ng DNA, and this amount was approximately 30,000 T cell genomes. Ten immunoSEQ deep assay plates served to sequence unsorted PBMC DNA. The repertoire was sequenced with immunoSEQ multiplex PCR; TCRdb's copy has only in-frame clones and lacks some. Here the sample spans roughly 500,000 clones, more than 65% being singletons.

The chain links TRBV28 to TRBJ1-3, with D maybe TRBD1 (6 bases). The sequencing input was PBMCs. This sequence originates from a woman in her forties in good health. Some clones in this sample may be carry-over from other donors' samples. CDR3: CATEGGSGNTIYF. The CDR3 region has the DNA TGTGCCACCGAAGGGGGCTCTGGAAACACCATATATTTT.